The source of this T cell receptor beta chain is a study of technical replicates of blood from several donors listed by TCRdb under 2017. As for this clone: Its cognate antigen has yet to be identified. No quality values exist for individual bases; no much larger clone is one base distant.

The library was obtained by the immunoSEQ multiplex PCR assay. This is the immuneACCESS table as TCRdb keeps it, with only in-frame sequences that have V and J called. A part of the clones is gone; compared with another copy, unresolved V genes explain less than half, and the rest is unexplained. In this sample the table shows 75,000 to 85,000 clones, 81% of which occur a single time. The leading ten clones occupy about 4% of the sample. V and J are trimmed by 4 bases and 5 bases, and the gene matches miss 7 bases of the junction. The germline V gene encodes CDR1 LNHNV and CDR2 YYDKDF (reference sequence). From the cysteine through the phenylalanine, the CDR3 covers 14 amino acids. Only the CDR3 portion is preserved as DNA: 42 bases, with reading frame beginning at the first base.

The TCR sequence derives from a human donor in good health. Some clones in this sample may be carry-over from other donors' samples. The specimen was PBMCs. The sequence joins TRBV15 to TRBJ2-5; TRBD1 agrees with 7 junctional bases. CDR3 sequence: CATSKGGQSETQYF. DNA sequence: TGTGCCACCAGCAAAGGGGGACAGTCTGAGACCCAGTACTTC.